One sample yielded the 17 T cell receptor beta chains listed below, sequenced in a study of blood T cell repertoires in COVID-19. The table came from immunoSEQ multiplex PCR; TCRdb's copy has only in-frame clones and leaves some out. The repertoire holds hundreds of thousands of clones, with about 87% as singletons. Source material: peripheral blood. Source of these receptors: a woman in her twenties or thirties who had recovered from COVID-19.

The chain carries TRBV5-4 and TRBJ2-7; 8 nucleotides match TRBD1. This CDR3 contains 17 residues. The junction had 14 bases not matched to a gene; V was cut back by 0 bases and J by 6 bases. Germline CDR1 SGHNT, CDR2 YYREEE (reference sequence). The CDR3 DNA reads as TGTGCCAGCAGCTTGGGGTCCGGATCGGACAGGGCACGCGAGCAGTACTTC. Protein: CASSLGSGSDRAREQYF.

The chain links TRBV11-1 to TRBJ2-7, with D possibly TRBD1 on 6 matching bases. There are 14 residues in the CDR3. The germline V and J ends were trimmed by 3 bases and 2 bases, with 11 bases remaining between them. The germline gives CDR1 SGHAT, CDR2 FQDESV (reference sequence). The CDR3 nucleotides are TGTGCCAGCAGCTTGTATGGGGGCACCTACGAGCAGTACTTC. It translates to CASSLYGGTYEQYF.

The rearrangement uses TRBV24-1 and TRBJ2-7, with 7 bases that match TRBD1. Germline CDR1 reads KGHDR; CDR2 reads SFDVKD. V was pared by 10 bases and J by 6 bases, with 11 bases of the junction left unmatched. CDR3 length equals 13 residues. The CDR3 spells CATSGQRDSEQYF. CDR3 nucleotides: TGTGCCACGTCGGGACAGAGGGATTCCGAGCAGTACTTC.

The chain has TRBV28 and TRBJ2-7; tentative D call: TRBD1 (8 bases). The CDR3 has 15 residues. The V gene's germline CDR1 is MDHEN and CDR2 SYDVKM. The ends were cut back, 6 bases at V and 2 bases at J, with 17 bases in the middle. The CDR3 DNA sequence: TGTGCCAGCAGACAATACAGGGGGGGAACCTACGAGCAGTACTTC. Translating it yields CASRQYRGGTYEQYF.

This chain connects TRBV27 to TRBJ1-1; tentatively, D is TRBD1 (5 bases). This CDR3 region has 13 residues. Trimming cost V 4 bases and J 1 base, with 7 bases left between them. The germline CDR1 and CDR2 sequences are MNHEY and SMNVEV (reference sequence). In DNA, the CDR3 is TGTGCCAGCAGTTACAGGCAGAACACTGAAGCTTTCTTT. This gives the protein CASSYRQNTEAFF.

The chain combines TRBV28 with TRBJ2-5; D is uncertain. Germline lookup yields CDR1 MDHEN and CDR2 SYDVKM. This CDR3 spans 13 amino acids. Trimming shortened V by 4 bases and J by 5 bases, and 11 bases separated the two germline ends. The CDR3 loop reads CASSSGHLETQYF. Written as DNA, the CDR3 is TGTGCCAGCAGTTCGGGTCACCTGGAGACCCAGTACTTC.

The CDR3 here is CASSQVGGPYETQYF. CDR3 bases: TGTGCCAGCAGCCAAGTCGGGGGGCCCTACGAGACCCAGTACTTC. This sequence joins TRBV14 and TRBJ2-5; D is perhaps TRBD2 (7 bases). Germline V gene sequence: CDR1 SGHDN, CDR2 FVKESK. The CDR3 consists of 15 residues. V was pared by 1 base and J by 5 bases, with 14 bases between.

The gene calls are TRBV24-1 and TRBJ2-5; 7 nucleotides align to TRBD1. The V segment lost 4 bases and the J segment 5 bases; nucleotides outside the gene matches: 9. Germline V gene data show CDR1 as KGHDR and CDR2 as SFDVKD. The length of the CDR3 is 15 residues. The CDR3 region is CATSDPHRGRETQYF. CDR3 coding DNA: TGTGCCACCAGTGACCCGCACAGGGGTCGGGAGACCCAGTACTTC.

The chain combines TRBV2 with TRBJ1-3, with a possible D match to TRBD1 (5 bases). The V end was cut by 6 bases, the J end by 4 bases, with 13 bases between. The CDR3 contains 14 residues. In germline, CDR1 is SNHLY, CDR2 FYNNEI. The CDR3 here is CASSASRGGNTIYF. CDR3 nucleotides: TGTGCCAGCAGCGCCTCGCGGGGGGGAAACACCATATATTTT.

This chain uses TRBV12-3 or TRBV12-4 with TRBJ2-1; a weak D match, TRBD2 (5 bases). Deletions cut 5 bases from V and 10 bases from J, with 12 bases between. This CDR3 is built from 12 residues. This chain's CDR3 is CASSGLAWEQFF. DNA for the CDR3: TGTGCCAGCAGTGGACTGGCTTGGGAGCAGTTCTTC.

The chain employs TRBV3-1 (or the pseudogene TRBV3-2) and TRBJ2-3; 11 bases agree with TRBD2. The CDR3 is made up of 15 amino acids. Trimming at V came to 4 bases and at J to 0 bases, leaving 0 bases not matched to a gene. CDR1 LGHDT and CDR2 YNNKEL come from the germline V gene (reference sequence). CDR3 in amino acids: CASSPSGGSTDTQYF. The CDR3 bases are TGTGCCAGCAGCCCTAGCGGGGGGAGCACAGATACGCAGTATTTT.

V and J are TRBV5-1 and TRBJ1-3; 7 nucleotides line up with TRBD1. The CDR3 is 18 residues long. Germline V gene data show CDR1 as SGHRS and CDR2 as YFSETQ. V lost 0 bases and J lost 0; bases outside the gene matches: 9. DNA of the CDR3: TGCGCCAGCAGCTTGGACAACAGGGGCCGAGTCTCTGGAAACACCATATATTTT. Residues: CASSLDNRGRVSGNTIYF.

This clone has only one observation. This chain uses TRBV28 with TRBJ1-2; D possibly corresponds to TRBD1 (6 bases). The germline V gene encodes CDR1 MDHEN and CDR2 SYDVKM. The V and J ends lost 5 bases and 0 bases respectively, with 16 bases between them. The CDR3 length is 16 residues. CDR3 protein: CASSRTTGSPNYGYTF. CDR3 in DNA: TGTGCCAGCAGTCGGACGACAGGCTCCCCTAACTATGGCTACACCTTC.

V usage is TRBV2 and J usage is TRBJ2-7; a possible D gene is TRBD1 (5 bases). Germline values: CDR1 SNHLY, CDR2 FYNNEI. This CDR3 is built from 14 residues. Trimming removed 5 bases from V and 0 bases from J, with 11 bases in between. The CDR3 reads CASSYNRFSYEQYF. The CDR3 DNA follows: TGTGCCAGCAGTTACAACAGGTTCTCCTACGAGCAGTACTTC. The complete variable domain, with remaining parts taken from reference TRBV2 and TRBJ2-7, reads EPEVTQTPSHQVTQMGQEVILRCVPISNHLYFYWYRQILGQKVEFLVSFYNNEISEKSEIFDDQFSVERPDGSNFTLKIRSTKLEDSAMYFCASSYNRFSYEQYFGPGTRLTVT.

The gene calls are TRBV14 and TRBJ2-5; tentative D call: TRBD1 (6 bases). Trimming pared 1 base from V and 4 bases from J, leaving 10 bases between. This CDR3 contains 14 residues. Looked up from germline, CDR1 is SGHDN and CDR2 is FVKESK. CDR3 nucleotide sequence: TGTGCCAGCAGCCAAGTATCCAGGGGAGAGACCCAGTACTTC. As protein: CASSQVSRGETQYF.

The sample holds one count of this clone. The chain is built from TRBV19 and TRBJ1-2; TRBD1 aligns across 9 bases. The CDR3 runs to 15 residues. Trimming cost V 8 bases and J 10 bases; bases outside gene matches: 17. Germline V CDR1 and CDR2: LNHDA, SQIVND (reference sequence). CDR3 residues: CASCDRGIRGGPYTF. The CDR3, as DNA: TGTGCCAGTTGCGACAGGGGGATACGAGGTGGCCCCTACACCTTC.

V gene TRBV6-5 combines with J gene TRBJ2-3; D perhaps matches TRBD2 (5 bases). This CDR3 spans 14 amino acids. V dropped 6 bases and J dropped 1 base, with 11 bases sitting between them. The V gene's germline CDR1 is MNHEY and CDR2 SVGAGI. CDR3 region: CASSQLGGTDTQYF. CDR3 nucleotides: TGTGCCAGCAGCCAACTAGGAGGCACAGATACGCAGTATTTT.